These 19 T cell receptor beta chains were sequenced from one sample in a study of OX40 agonist ivuxolimab in advanced cancers. TCRdb's table, derived via immunoSEQ multiplex PCR, lists solely in-frame clones and lacks some. Of approximately 39,000 clones listed, 88% are singletons. Sequences were derived from CD4+ or CD8+ T cells sorted from blood, sampled in a trial of the OX40 agonist ivuxolimab. Receptors were obtained from an adult with an advanced solid tumor such as melanoma, head and neck, liver or kidney cancer.

The chain links TRBV5-6 to TRBJ2-5, with a weak D call TRBD2 (5 bases). This CDR3 spans 13 amino acids. V shed 3 bases and J shed 2 bases, with 8 bases lying between them. CDR1 is SGHDT and CDR2 is YYEEEE in the germline V gene. The CDR3 DNA reads TGTGCCAGCAGCTCGGGGATACAAGAGACCCAGTACTTC. Protein sequence: CASSSGIQETQYF.

The chain links TRBV28 to TRBJ2-3; D is possibly TRBD1 or TRBD2 (5 bases each). V was shortened by 4 bases and J by 7 bases, with 15 bases between the two germline ends. The CDR3 runs to 14 residues. Germline-derived CDR1 and CDR2 are MDHEN and SYDVKM. CDR3 sequence reads: CASSSGAIDNTQYF. The DNA of the CDR3 is TGTGCCAGCAGTTCCGGGGCGATAGATAATACGCAGTATTTT.

The chain uses TRBV6-6 and TRBJ1-4, with D maybe TRBD1 (5 bases). V was trimmed by 11 bases and J by 5 bases, leaving 18 bases between them. The CDR3 spans 14 residues. Germline CDR1 MNHNY, CDR2 SVGAGI (reference sequence). CDR3 amino acids: CASKRGVQNEKLFF. In nucleotides, the CDR3 is TGTGCCTCAAAGCGGGGGGTCCAAAATGAAAAACTGTTTTTT.

The chain carries TRBV14 and TRBJ2-1; TRBD1 might be the D (6 bases). The ends were cut back, 1 base at V and 5 bases at J, with 15 bases in the middle. Germline CDR1 is SGHDN and CDR2 is FVKESK. This CDR3 is built from 16 residues. DNA of the CDR3: TGTGCCAGCAGCCAAGTTCGACAGGCACTAAACAATGAGCAGTTCTTC. Amino acids: CASSQVRQALNNEQFF.

The rearrangement uses TRBV7-2 and TRBJ2-5; D is possibly TRBD2 (5 bases). V lost 3 bases, J lost 5 bases, and 10 bases lay in between. The CDR3 spans 13 residues. CDR1 SGHTA and CDR2 FQGNSA come from the germline V gene. The CDR3 here is CASSFRTSETQYF. CDR3 DNA sequence: TGTGCCAGCAGCTTTCGGACTTCTGAGACCCAGTACTTC. The variable domain in full, with the rest retrieved from reference TRBV7-2 and TRBJ2-5, is GAGVSQSPSNKVTEKGKDVELRCDPISGHTALYWYRQSLGQGLEFLIYFQGNSAPDKSGLPSDRFSAERTGGSVSTLTIQRTQQEDSAVYLCASSFRTSETQYFGPGTRLLVL.

This clone was seen a handful of times. The chain joins TRBV18 to TRBJ2-1; 7 bases are a match to TRBD2. Germline values: CDR1 KGHSH, CDR2 LQKENI. Germline trimming cut 0 bases from V and 0 bases from J; bases unmatched to any gene: 2. This CDR3 spans 16 amino acids. CDR3 DNA: TGTGCCAGCTCACCACCGGGGGGGTACTCCTACAATGAGCAGTTCTTC. This gives the protein CASSPPGGYSYNEQFF. Full variable domain (remainder filled in from reference TRBV18 and TRBJ2-1): NAGVMQNPRHLVRRRGQEARLRCSPMKGHSHVYWYRQLPEEGLKFMVYLQKENIIDESGMPKERFSAEFPKEGPSILRIQQVVRGDSAAYFCASSPPGGYSYNEQFFGPGTRLTVL.

V and J are TRBV30 and TRBJ1-2, with D tentatively TRBD1 (6 bases). Germline CDR1 GTSNPN, CDR2 SVGIG (reference sequence). V was clipped by 4 bases and J by 8 bases, with 23 bases between them. This CDR3 spans 15 amino acids. The CDR3 coding sequence is TGTGCCTGGACCGGGGGCCTGGGGCGAGTAGGAGGCTACACCTTC. Protein: CAWTGGLGRVGGYTF.

The V and J genes are TRBV5-1 and TRBJ1-4, with D possibly being TRBD1 (6 bases). V was cut by 0 bases and J by 7 bases, with 16 bases left in between. CDR3 size: 16 residues. Germline assignment: CDR1 SGHRS and CDR2 YFSETQ. CDR3 sequence reads: CASSLAGAGWSEKLFF. As DNA, the CDR3 is TGCGCCAGCAGCTTGGCAGGGGCTGGGTGGAGTGAAAAACTGTTTTTT.

The chain uses TRBV2 and TRBJ1-5; 7 positions match TRBD1. Germline lookup yields CDR1 SNHLY and CDR2 FYNNEI. V shed 6 bases and J 6 bases; nucleotides not matched to a gene: 5. The CDR3 has 13 amino acids. The CDR3 here is CASSLQGSQPQHF. As DNA, the CDR3 is TGTGCCAGCAGCCTACAGGGGAGTCAGCCCCAGCATTTT.

The chain carries TRBV11-2 and TRBJ2-2; the match to TRBD1 covers 10 bases. Looked up from germline, CDR1 is SGHAT and CDR2 is FQNNGV. The CDR3 consists of 17 residues. The V and J ends lost 5 bases and 3 bases, in that order; junction bases with no gene match: 9. CDR3 sequence: CASSRPGQGLHTGELFF. CDR3 DNA sequence: TGTGCCAGCAGCCGCCCGGGACAGGGGTTGCACACCGGGGAGCTGTTTTTT.

This chain links TRBV29-1 with TRBJ2-2, with no clear D. Germline CDR1 reads SQVTM; CDR2 reads ANQGSEA. The CDR3 is 13 amino acids. V was pared by 4 bases and J by 1 base, with 7 bases between. The CDR3 sequence is CSVGNRNTGELFF. CDR3 DNA: TGCAGCGTTGGAAACAGGAACACCGGGGAGCTGTTTTTT.

V gene TRBV5-1 combines with J gene TRBJ1-1; 9 positions match TRBD1. This CDR3 comprises 16 residues. Germline-derived CDR1 and CDR2 are SGHRS and YFSETQ. The V segment lost 2 bases and the J segment 0 bases; nucleotides outside the gene matches: 5. The CDR3 nucleotides read TGCGCCAGCAGCTTAGAACAGGGGGCACTGAACACTGAAGCTTTCTTT. Amino acid sequence: CASSLEQGALNTEAFF.

This clone appeared once. The V call is TRBV11-2, the J call TRBJ1-5, with D maybe TRBD1 (5 bases). The ends were cut back, 4 bases at V and 7 bases at J, with 8 bases in the middle. The length of the CDR3 is 12 residues. The germline CDR1 and CDR2 sequences are SGHAT and FQNNGV. The DNA for the CDR3 is TGTGCCAGCAGCTATGGGGGACAGCCCCAGCATTTT. Translating gives CASSYGGQPQHF.

The chain links TRBV18 to TRBJ2-5; 9 bases line up with TRBD2. The CDR3 spans 15 residues. V trimming: 5 bases; J trimming: 2 bases; junction bases outside the gene matches: 6. Germline-derived CDR1 and CDR2 are KGHSH and LQKENI. As DNA, the CDR3 is TGTGCCAGCTCAACTTCCGCGGGGGGGCAAGAGACCCAGTACTTC. Its protein product is CASSTSAGGQETQYF.

The J gene is TRBJ1-2, the V gene TRBV28; D call uncertain. Trimming removed 4 bases at V and 5 bases at J, with 5 bases between. This CDR3 spans 11 amino acids. CDR1 is MDHEN, CDR2 SYDVKM, per germline. CDR3: CASSSAYGYTF. CDR3 coding DNA: TGTGCCAGCAGTTCCGCATATGGCTACACCTTC.

The chain carries TRBV7-8 and TRBJ2-1; D is possibly TRBD2 (6 bases). The CDR3 contains 17 residues. Germline loops: CDR1 SGHVS, CDR2 FQNEAQ. The V end lost 1 base, the J end lost 4 bases, and 17 bases lay between the germline ends. CDR3 amino acids: CASSLVVGLTSYNEQFF. CDR3 in DNA: TGTGCCAGCAGCTTAGTGGTGGGACTCACCTCGTACAATGAGCAGTTCTTC.

There are a few counts of this clone. Other DNA sequences in this sample translate to the same CDR3. V and J are TRBV6-5 and TRBJ1-2; maybe TRBD1 (5 bases). Trimming cost V 10 bases and J 5 bases, with 8 bases left between them. Germline V gene sequence: CDR1 MNHEY, CDR2 SVGAGI. The CDR3 is made up of 10 amino acids. CDR3 in DNA: TGTGCCACCAGGGATTATGGCTACACCTTC. Amino acid sequence: CATRDYGYTF.

The chain couples TRBV5-5 to TRBJ2-7; a weak D match, TRBD1 (6 bases). V lost 3 bases to trimming and J lost 5 bases, with 12 bases between them. This CDR3 is 13 amino acids long. Germline V CDR1 and CDR2: SGHKS, YYEKEE (reference sequence). The CDR3 region is CASSWQGRNEQYF. CDR3 nucleotides: TGTGCCAGCAGCTGGCAGGGGCGAAACGAGCAGTACTTC.

This clone was picked up one time. The rearrangement joins TRBV9 to TRBJ2-1; 9 bases match TRBD2. With 0 bases clipped from V and 6 bases from J, the junction kept 4 bases outside the gene matches. CDR1 and CDR2 from the germline V gene are SGDLS and YYNGEE. This CDR3 region has 15 residues. Here the CDR3 reads CASSVGLAGTNEQFF. As DNA, the CDR3 is TGTGCCAGCAGCGTAGGCCTAGCGGGGACCAATGAGCAGTTCTTC.